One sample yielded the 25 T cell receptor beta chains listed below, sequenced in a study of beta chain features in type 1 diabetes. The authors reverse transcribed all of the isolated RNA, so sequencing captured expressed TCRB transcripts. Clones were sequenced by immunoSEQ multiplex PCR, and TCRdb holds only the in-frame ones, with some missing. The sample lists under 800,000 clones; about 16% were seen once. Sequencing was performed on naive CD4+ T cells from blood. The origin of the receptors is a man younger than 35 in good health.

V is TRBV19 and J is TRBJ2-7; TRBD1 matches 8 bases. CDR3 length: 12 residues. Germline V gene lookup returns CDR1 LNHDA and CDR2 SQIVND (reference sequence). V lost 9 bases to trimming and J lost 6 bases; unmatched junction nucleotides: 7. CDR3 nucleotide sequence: TGTGCCAGCGGACAGGGTACGTCCGAGCAGTACTTC. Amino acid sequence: CASGQGTSEQYF.

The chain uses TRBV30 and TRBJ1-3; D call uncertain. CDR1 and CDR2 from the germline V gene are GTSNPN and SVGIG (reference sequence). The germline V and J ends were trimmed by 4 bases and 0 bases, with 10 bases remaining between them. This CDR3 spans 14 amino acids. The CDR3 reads CAWNLMISGNTIYF. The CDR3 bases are TGTGCCTGGAATCTTATGATCTCTGGAAACACCATATATTTT.

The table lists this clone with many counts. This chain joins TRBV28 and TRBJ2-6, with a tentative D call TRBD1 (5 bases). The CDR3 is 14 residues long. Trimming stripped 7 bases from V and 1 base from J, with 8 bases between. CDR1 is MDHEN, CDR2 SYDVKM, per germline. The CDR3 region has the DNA TGTGCCAGCATGGACACTTCTGGGGCCAACGTCCTGACTTTC. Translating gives CASMDTSGANVLTF.

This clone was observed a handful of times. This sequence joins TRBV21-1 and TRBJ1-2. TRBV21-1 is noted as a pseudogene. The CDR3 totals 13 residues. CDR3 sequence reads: CASSSSVCEGYTF. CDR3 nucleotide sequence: TGTGCCAGCAGCTCATCCGTATGTGAGGGCTACACCTTC.

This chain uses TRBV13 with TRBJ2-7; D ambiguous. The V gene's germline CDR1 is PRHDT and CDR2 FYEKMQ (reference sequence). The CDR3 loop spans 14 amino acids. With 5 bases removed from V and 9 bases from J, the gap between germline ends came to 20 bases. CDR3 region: CASSLPLLARRQYF. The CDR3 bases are TGTGCCAGCAGCCTTCCCCTCTTGGCGCGTCGGCAGTACTTC.

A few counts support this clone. In nucleotides, the CDR3 is TGTGCCAGCAGTGCCATCTTTGGCGGGAATGAGCAGTTCTTC. It encodes CASSAIFGGNEQFF. The chain links TRBV2 to TRBJ2-1; D possibly corresponds to TRBD2 (5 bases). Germline V gene lookup returns CDR1 SNHLY and CDR2 FYNNEI. Trimming removed 4 bases at V and 7 bases at J, with 14 bases between. This CDR3 contains 14 residues.

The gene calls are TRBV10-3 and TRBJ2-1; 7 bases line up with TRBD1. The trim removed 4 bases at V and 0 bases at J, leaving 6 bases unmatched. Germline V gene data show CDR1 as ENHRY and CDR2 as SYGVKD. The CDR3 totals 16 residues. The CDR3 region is CAISGSGGRSYNEQFF. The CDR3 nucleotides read TGTGCCATCAGTGGATCAGGGGGTCGCTCCTACAATGAGCAGTTCTTC.

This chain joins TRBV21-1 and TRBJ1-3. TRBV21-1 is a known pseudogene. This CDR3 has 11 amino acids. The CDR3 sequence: CASSKAPGRNF. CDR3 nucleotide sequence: TGTGCCAGCAGCAAAGCGCCGGGGAGGAATTTT.

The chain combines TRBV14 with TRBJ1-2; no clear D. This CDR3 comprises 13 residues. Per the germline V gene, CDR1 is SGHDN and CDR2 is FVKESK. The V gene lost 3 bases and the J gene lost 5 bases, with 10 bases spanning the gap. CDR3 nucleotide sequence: TGTGCCAGCAGCCATGTGGAGGCGTATGGCTACACCTTC. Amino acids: CASSHVEAYGYTF.

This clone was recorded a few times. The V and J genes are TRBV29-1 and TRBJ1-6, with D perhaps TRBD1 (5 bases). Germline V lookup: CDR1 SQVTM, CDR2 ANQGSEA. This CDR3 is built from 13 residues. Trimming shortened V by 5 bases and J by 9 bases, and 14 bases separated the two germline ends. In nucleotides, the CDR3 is TGCAGCGTTCAGGCAGGGAATGGTTCACCCCTCCACTTT. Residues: CSVQAGNGSPLHF.

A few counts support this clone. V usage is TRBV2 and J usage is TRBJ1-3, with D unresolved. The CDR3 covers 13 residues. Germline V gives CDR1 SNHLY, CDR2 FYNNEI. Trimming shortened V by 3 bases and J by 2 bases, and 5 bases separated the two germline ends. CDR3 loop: CASSENTGNTIYF. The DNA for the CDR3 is TGTGCCAGCAGTGAGAACACTGGAAACACCATATATTTT. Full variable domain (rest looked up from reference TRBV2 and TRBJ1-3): EPEVTQTPSHQVTQMGQEVILRCVPISNHLYFYWYRQILGQKVEFLVSFYNNEISEKSEIFDDQFSVERPDGSNFTLKIRSTKLEDSAMYFCASSENTGNTIYFGEGSWLTVV.

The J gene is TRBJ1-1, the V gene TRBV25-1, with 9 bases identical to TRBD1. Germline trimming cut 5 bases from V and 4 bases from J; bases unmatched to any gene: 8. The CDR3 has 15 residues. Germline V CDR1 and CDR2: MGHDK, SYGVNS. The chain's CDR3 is CASSPWTGEATEAFF. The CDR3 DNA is TGTGCCAGCAGTCCGTGGACAGGGGAGGCCACTGAAGCTTTCTTT. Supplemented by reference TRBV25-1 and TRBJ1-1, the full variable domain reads EADIYQTPRYLVIGTGKKITLECSQTMGHDKMYWYQQDPGMELHLIHYSYGVNSTEKGDLSSESTVSRIRTEHFPLTLESARPSHTSQYLCASSPWTGEATEAFFGQGTRLTVV.

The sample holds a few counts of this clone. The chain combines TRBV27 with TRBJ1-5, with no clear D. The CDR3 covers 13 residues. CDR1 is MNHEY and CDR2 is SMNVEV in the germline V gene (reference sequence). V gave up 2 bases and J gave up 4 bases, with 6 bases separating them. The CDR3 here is CASSLEKNQPQHF. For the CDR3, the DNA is TGTGCCAGCAGTTTAGAGAAAAATCAGCCCCAGCATTTT.

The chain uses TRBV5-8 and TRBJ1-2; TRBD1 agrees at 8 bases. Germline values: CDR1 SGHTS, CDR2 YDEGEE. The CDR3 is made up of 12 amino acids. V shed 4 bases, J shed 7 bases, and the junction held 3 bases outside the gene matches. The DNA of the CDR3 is TGTGCCAGCAGCCGGACAGGGTCTGGCTACACCTTC. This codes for CASSRTGSGYTF.

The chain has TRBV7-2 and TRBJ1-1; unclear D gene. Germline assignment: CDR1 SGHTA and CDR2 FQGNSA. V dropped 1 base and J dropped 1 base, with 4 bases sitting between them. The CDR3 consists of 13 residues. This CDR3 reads CASSLEANTEAFF. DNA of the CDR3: TGTGCCAGCAGCTTAGAGGCGAACACTGAAGCTTTCTTT.

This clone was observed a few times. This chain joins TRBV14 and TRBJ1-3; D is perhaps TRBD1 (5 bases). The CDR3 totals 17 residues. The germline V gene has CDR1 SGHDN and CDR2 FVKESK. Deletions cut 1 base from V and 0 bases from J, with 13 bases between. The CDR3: CASSQGWRGPSGNTIYF. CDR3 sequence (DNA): TGTGCCAGCAGCCAAGGCTGGAGGGGCCCCTCTGGAAACACCATATATTTT. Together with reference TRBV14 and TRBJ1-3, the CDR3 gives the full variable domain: EAGVTQFPSHSVIEKGQTVTLRCDPISGHDNLYWYRRVMGKEIKFLLHFVKESKQDESGMPNNRFLAERTGGTYSTLKVQPAELEDSGVYFCASSQGWRGPSGNTIYFGEGSWLTVV.

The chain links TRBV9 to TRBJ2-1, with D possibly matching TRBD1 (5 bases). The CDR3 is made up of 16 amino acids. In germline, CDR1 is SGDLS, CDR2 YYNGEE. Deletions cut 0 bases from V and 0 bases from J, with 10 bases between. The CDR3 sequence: CASSVAGHSSYNEQFF. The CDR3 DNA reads TGTGCCAGCAGCGTAGCAGGGCATAGCTCCTACAATGAGCAGTTCTTC.

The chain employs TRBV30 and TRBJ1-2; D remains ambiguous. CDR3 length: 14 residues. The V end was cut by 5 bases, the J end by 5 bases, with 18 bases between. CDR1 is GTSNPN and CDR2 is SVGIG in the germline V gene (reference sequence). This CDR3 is CAWFRHRETYGYTF. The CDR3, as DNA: TGTGCCTGGTTTAGACACCGAGAGACGTATGGCTACACCTTC.

The CDR3 sequence: CASSLDGFYGYTF. CDR3 nucleotide sequence: TGTGCCAGCAGCTTGGATGGGTTCTATGGCTACACCTTC. The chain couples TRBV5-4 to TRBJ1-2; D remains unclear. This CDR3 spans 13 amino acids. V lost 0 bases and J lost 4, with 7 bases in between. From germline, CDR1 is SGHNT and CDR2 YYREEE (reference sequence).

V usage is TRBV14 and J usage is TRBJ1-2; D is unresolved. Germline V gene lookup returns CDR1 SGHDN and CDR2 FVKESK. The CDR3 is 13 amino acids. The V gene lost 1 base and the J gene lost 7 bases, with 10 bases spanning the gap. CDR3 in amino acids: CASSQAVGLGYTF. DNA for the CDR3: TGTGCCAGCAGCCAAGCTGTGGGCCTTGGCTACACCTTC.

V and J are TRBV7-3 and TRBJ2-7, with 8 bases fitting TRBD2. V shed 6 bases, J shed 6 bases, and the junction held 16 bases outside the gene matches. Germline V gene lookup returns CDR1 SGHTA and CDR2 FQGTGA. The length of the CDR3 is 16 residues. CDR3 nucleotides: TGTGCCAGCAGACACAACGGGAGCGGGAGCCTTGGCGAGCAGTACTTC. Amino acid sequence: CASRHNGSGSLGEQYF.

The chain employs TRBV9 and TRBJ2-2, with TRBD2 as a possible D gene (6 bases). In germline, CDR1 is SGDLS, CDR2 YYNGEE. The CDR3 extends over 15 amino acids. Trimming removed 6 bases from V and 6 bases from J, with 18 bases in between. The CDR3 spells CASTGGAYRAGELFF. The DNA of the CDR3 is TGTGCCAGCACCGGAGGGGCCTACAGAGCCGGGGAGCTGTTTTTT.

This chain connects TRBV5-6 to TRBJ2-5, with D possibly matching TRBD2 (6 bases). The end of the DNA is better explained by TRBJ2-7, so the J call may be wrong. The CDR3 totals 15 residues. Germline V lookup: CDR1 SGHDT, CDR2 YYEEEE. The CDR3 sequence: CASSPGLRPSYEQYF. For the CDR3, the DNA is TGTGCCAGCAGCCCGGGACTGAGACCGTCCTACGAGCAGTACTTC.

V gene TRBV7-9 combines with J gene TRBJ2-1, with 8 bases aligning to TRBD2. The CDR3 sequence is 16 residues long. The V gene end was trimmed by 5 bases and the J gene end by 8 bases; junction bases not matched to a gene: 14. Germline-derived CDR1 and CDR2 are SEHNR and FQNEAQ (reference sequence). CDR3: CASSPWAAGGVDEQFF. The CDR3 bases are TGTGCCAGCAGCCCTTGGGCGGCGGGAGGAGTCGATGAGCAGTTCTTC.

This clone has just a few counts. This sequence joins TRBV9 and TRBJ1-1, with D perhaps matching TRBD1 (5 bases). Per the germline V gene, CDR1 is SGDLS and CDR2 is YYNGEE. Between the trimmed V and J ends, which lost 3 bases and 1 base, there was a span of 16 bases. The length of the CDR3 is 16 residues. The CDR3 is CASSAKGRQSNTEAFF. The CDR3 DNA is TGTGCCAGCAGCGCCAAGGGGCGACAGTCGAACACTGAAGCTTTCTTT.